Presented here are 30 T cell receptor beta chains from one specimen sequenced in a study of CD8+ T cells in alopecia areata. Extraction and reverse transcription of RNA yielded cDNA as the sequencing template. The table came from immunoSEQ multiplex PCR; TCRdb's copy has only in-frame clones and leaves some out. The repertoire has about 210,000 clones, 35% to 45% of them found once; the top ten carry about 0.48%. Indicated treatment: oral pan-JAK inhibitor, 5-10 mg twice daily. The sample was CD4+ T cells sorted from blood, taken at approximately week 34, from a patient treated with tofacitinib. The receptors here all came from a human donor with alopecia areata.

This clone was counted only a few times. The rearrangement joins TRBV5-1 to TRBJ1-2, with 12 bases matching TRBD1. Germline CDR1 SGHRS, CDR2 YFSETQ. V trimming: 5 bases; J trimming: 8 bases; junction bases outside the gene matches: 10. CDR3 length: 15 amino acids. CDR3 in amino acids: CASRTDGDRGRGYTF. The CDR3 DNA follows: TGCGCCAGCAGAACCGATGGGGACAGGGGGCGCGGCTACACCTTC.

This clone was found a few times. The CDR3 nucleotides read TGCAGCGTTGTAAGCGTGTACAGGGGGACTGAAGCTTTCTTT. Amino acid sequence: CSVVSVYRGTEAFF. The chain has TRBV29-1 and TRBJ1-1; 8 nucleotides line up with TRBD1. The CDR3 extends over 14 amino acids. Germline V CDR1 and CDR2: SQVTM, ANQGSEA. V was clipped by 4 bases and J by 5 bases; unmatched bases: 9. The whole variable domain, remainder taken from reference TRBV29-1 and TRBJ1-1, is SAVISQKPSRDICQRGTSLTIQCQVDSQVTMMFWYRQQPGQSLTLIATANQGSEATYESGFVIDKFPISRPNLTFSTLTVSNMSPEDSSIYLCSVVSVYRGTEAFFGQGTRLTVV.

V gene TRBV30 combines with J gene TRBJ1-2; D uncertain. This CDR3 has 13 amino acids. Germline loops: CDR1 GTSNPN, CDR2 SVGIG (reference sequence). Trimming took off 0 bases at V and 4 bases at J, with 9 bases between the two ends. The CDR3 spells CAWSVRVVYGYTF. CDR3 nucleotides: TGTGCCTGGAGTGTACGGGTTGTCTATGGCTACACCTTC.

The rearrangement uses TRBV27 and TRBJ2-3; possibly TRBD2 for D (6 bases). CDR1 and CDR2 (germline): MNHEY, SMNVEV (reference sequence). Trimming removed 4 bases from V and 2 bases from J, with 22 bases in between. The CDR3 has 18 residues. For the CDR3, the DNA is TGTGCCAGCAGTTCCAACGTTGGGAGAGGGGAGGACACAGATACGCAGTATTTT. This codes for CASSSNVGRGEDTDTQYF.

The gene calls are TRBV4-1 and TRBJ1-2; D unclear. Germline values: CDR1 MGHRA, CDR2 YSYEKL. CDR3 size: 17 residues. V lost 5 bases and J 3 bases, leaving 22 bases between the germline ends. For the CDR3, the DNA is TGCGCCAGCAGCGATGCGTTCGCTAAGGGAGTCGACTATGGCTACACCTTC. Encoded protein: CASSDAFAKGVDYGYTF.

V is TRBV30 and J is TRBJ2-7, with 11 bases identical to TRBD2. The V and J ends lost 1 base and 2 bases, in that order; junction bases with no gene match: 4. Germline-derived CDR1 and CDR2 are GTSNPN and SVGIG (reference sequence). The CDR3 covers 15 residues. The CDR3 protein is CAWSATSGGTYEQYF. CDR3 coding DNA: TGTGCCTGGAGTGCAACTAGCGGGGGTACCTACGAGCAGTACTTC. The complete variable domain, with remaining parts taken from reference TRBV30 and TRBJ2-7, reads SQTIHQWPATLVQPVGSPLSLECTVEGTSNPNLYWYRQAAGRGLQLLFYSVGIGQISSEVPQNLSASRPQDRQFILSSKKLLLSDSGFYLCAWSATSGGTYEQYFGPGTRLTVT.

The V and J genes are TRBV30 and TRBJ1-5; weak D call: TRBD1 (6 bases). With 1 base removed from V and 2 bases from J, the gap between germline ends came to 6 bases. CDR1 is GTSNPN, CDR2 SVGIG, per germline (reference sequence). The CDR3 runs to 13 residues. The CDR3 protein is CAWSGQGNQPQHF. The CDR3 DNA sequence: TGTGCCTGGAGTGGACAGGGCAATCAGCCCCAGCATTTT.

CDR3 residues: CASSLVSQRGYTF. DNA of the CDR3: TGTGCCAGCAGCTTAGTATCTCAACGGGGCTACACCTTC. The chain is built from TRBV7-2 and TRBJ1-2; no clear D gene. From germline, CDR1 is SGHTA and CDR2 FQGNSA. This CDR3 has 13 residues. V was clipped by 1 base and J by 8 bases, with 11 bases between them.

This clone has a handful of counts. The V call is TRBV30, the J call TRBJ2-1; 7 nucleotides match TRBD2. Unmatched junction bases numbered 7, after V lost 4 bases and J lost 4 bases. This CDR3 region has 14 residues. Germline lookup yields CDR1 GTSNPN and CDR2 SVGIG (reference sequence). Here the CDR3 DNA reads TGTGCCTGGAATCCTAGCGGTATTTACAATGAGCAGTTCTTC. This codes for CAWNPSGIYNEQFF.

This clone was counted a few times. The rearrangement joins TRBV19 to TRBJ1-1; D gene ambiguous. Germline V gives CDR1 LNHDA, CDR2 SQIVND (reference sequence). V lost 10 bases and J 5 bases, leaving 17 bases between the germline ends. This CDR3 is built from 13 residues. CDR3 in amino acids: CATFSGVGTEAFF. CDR3 bases: TGTGCCACCTTTAGTGGGGTTGGGACTGAAGCTTTCTTT.

A remark on this clone: At one end the junction does not follow the germline gene, possibly because of a read error. The chain has TRBV5-1 and TRBJ2-1, with D perhaps TRBD2 (5 bases). This CDR3 spans 15 amino acids. Germline lookup yields CDR1 SGHRS and CDR2 YFSETQ. The CDR3 DNA is TGTGCCAGCAGCTCCCGGGATTCCTCCTACAATGAGCAGTTCTTC. Translation gives CASSSRDSSYNEQFF.

Only a few counts were recorded for this clone. The CDR3 nucleotides are TGTGCCTGCTCCCCCCTGAGAACAGGGGAAACTGAAGCTTTCTTT. Amino acid sequence: CACSPLRTGETEAFF. This chain uses TRBV6-5 with TRBJ1-1; 7 nucleotides agree with TRBD1. Germline loops: CDR1 MNHEY, CDR2 SVGAGI. The CDR3 sequence is 15 residues long. V was clipped by 11 bases and J by 5 bases; unmatched bases: 17.

This chain connects TRBV7-6 to TRBJ1-2, with a weak D call TRBD1 (5 bases). Deletions cut 2 bases from V and 2 bases from J, with 12 bases between. The CDR3 runs to 15 residues. Germline V gene lookup returns CDR1 SGHVS and CDR2 FNYEAQ. DNA of the CDR3: TGTGCCAGCAGCTTATCAGGGAGCAGAAACTATGGCTACACCTTC. Its translation is CASSLSGSRNYGYTF.

This clone was seen only once. The gene calls are TRBV30 and TRBJ2-7; D tentatively fits TRBD1 or TRBD2 (5 bases each). From germline, CDR1 is GTSNPN and CDR2 SVGIG (reference sequence). The germline V and J ends were trimmed by 0 bases and 1 base, with 10 bases remaining between them. This CDR3 comprises 14 residues. CDR3 residues: CAWSVPGGSYEQYF. The CDR3 DNA reads as TGTGCCTGGAGTGTACCTGGGGGATCCTACGAGCAGTACTTC.

The chain uses TRBV18 and TRBJ2-7, with TRBD1 matching 9 bases. The germline V gene encodes CDR1 KGHSH and CDR2 LQKENI. J lost 1 base, V lost 0 bases, and 4 bases had no gene match. The CDR3 has 16 amino acids. This chain's CDR3 is CASSPPRDRDSYEQYF. The DNA of the CDR3 is TGTGCCAGCTCACCACCCCGGGACAGGGATTCCTACGAGCAGTACTTC.

V gene TRBV4-1 combines with J gene TRBJ2-3; TRBD1 agrees at 9 bases. V was pared by 2 bases and J by 6 bases, with 6 bases of the junction left unmatched. Germline V gene lookup returns CDR1 MGHRA and CDR2 YSYEKL. The CDR3 covers 15 residues. For the CDR3, the DNA is TGCGCCAGCAGCCAAACAGGGGGCGCCGGGGATACGCAGTATTTT. It yields the protein CASSQTGGAGDTQYF.

The rearrangement links TRBV30 to TRBJ2-7; maybe TRBD1 (5 bases). The germline CDR1 and CDR2 sequences are GTSNPN and SVGIG (reference sequence). Trimming left V 0 bases short and J 2 bases short, with 11 bases between. CDR3 size: 14 residues. The CDR3 bases are TGTGCCTGGAGTGTAAAAGGCAGGGCCTACGAGCAGTACTTC. It is translated as CAWSVKGRAYEQYF.

V and J are TRBV30 and TRBJ1-1; D gene ambiguous. The V gene lost 3 bases and the J gene lost 0 bases, with 14 bases spanning the gap. The germline gives CDR1 GTSNPN, CDR2 SVGIG (reference sequence). This CDR3 contains 15 residues. CDR3 sequence reads: CAWSGVSSLNTEAFF. CDR3 nucleotides: TGTGCCTGGAGCGGGGTTAGCAGCCTGAACACTGAAGCTTTCTTT. Looking up the rest from reference TRBV30 and TRBJ1-1 gives the full variable domain: SQTIHQWPATLVQPVGSPLSLECTVEGTSNPNLYWYRQAAGRGLQLLFYSVGIGQISSEVPQNLSASRPQDRQFILSSKKLLLSDSGFYLCAWSGVSSLNTEAFFGQGTRLTVV.

This clone was picked up a small number of times. The J gene is TRBJ2-1, the V gene TRBV6-5; 14 bases fit TRBD2. Germline assignment: CDR1 MNHEY and CDR2 SVGAGI. The CDR3 is made up of 16 amino acids. Unmatched junction bases numbered 7, after V lost 0 bases and J lost 12 bases. DNA for the CDR3: TGTGCCAGCAGTTACTCGATGGGACTAGCGGGAGCCTCGCAGTTCTTC. Its translation is CASSYSMGLAGASQFF.

The table lists this clone with a few counts. Other DNA sequences in the same sample also yield this CDR3. The chain couples TRBV18 to TRBJ2-3; D unresolved. V was cut by 2 bases and J by 0 bases, with 0 bases left in between. Germline CDR1 KGHSH, CDR2 LQKENI. This CDR3 comprises 12 residues. DNA of the CDR3: TGTGCCAGCTCACCAAGCACAGATACGCAGTATTTT. Encoded protein: CASSPSTDTQYF.

The chain uses TRBV7-9 and TRBJ1-2; a weak D match, TRBD1 (5 bases). Trimming cost V 1 base and J 6 bases, with 6 bases left between them. The germline V gene encodes CDR1 SEHNR and CDR2 FQNEAQ (reference sequence). This CDR3 is built from 12 residues. CDR3 in amino acids: CASSLEGHGYTF. The CDR3 bases are TGTGCCAGCAGCTTAGAGGGGCATGGCTACACCTTC. The variable domain in full, with the rest retrieved from reference TRBV7-9 and TRBJ1-2, is DTGVSQNPRHKITKRGQNVTFRCDPISEHNRLYWYRQTLGQGPEFLTYFQNEAQLEKSRLLSDRFSAERPKGSFSTLEIQRTEQGDSAMYLCASSLEGHGYTFGSGTRLTVV.

CDR3 in amino acids: CASSTVGGGTDTQYF. CDR3 sequence (DNA): TGTGCCAGCAGTACCGTAGGGGGTGGTACAGATACGCAGTATTTT. This chain uses TRBV13 with TRBJ2-3; a weak D match, TRBD1 (6 bases). The germline CDR1 and CDR2 sequences are PRHDT and FYEKMQ (reference sequence). The CDR3 spans 15 residues. Between the trimmed V and J ends, which lost 6 bases and 3 bases, there was a span of 16 bases.

The CDR3 DNA sequence: TGTGCCAGCAGCGTAGTTAACTATGGCTACACCTTC. This encodes CASSVVNYGYTF. This chain joins TRBV9 and TRBJ1-2; D unclear. There are 12 residues in the CDR3. Trimming took 0 bases from V and 1 from J, leaving 1 base between them. Per germline, CDR1 SGDLS and CDR2 YYNGEE.

The CDR3 coding sequence is TGCAGCGCCGCAAAAGACCCTAGCGGGAGTTCCAATGAGCAGTTCTTC. Translation: CSAAKDPSGSSNEQFF. This rearrangement joins TRBV29-1 to TRBJ2-1; 10 positions match TRBD2. CDR3 size: 16 residues. The germline V gene encodes CDR1 SQVTM and CDR2 ANQGSEA. V trimming: 7 bases; J trimming: 6 bases; junction bases outside the gene matches: 15.

This clone was counted between two and nine times. Mismatch with germline at one junction end may stem from a read error. The chain couples TRBV7-7 to TRBJ2-7, with a weak D call TRBD2 (5 bases). CDR1 is SSHAT and CDR2 is FNYEAQ in the germline V gene (reference sequence). The CDR3 length is 17 residues. This CDR3 reads CASSLPMGSGLDNEQYF. The DNA for the CDR3 is TGTGCTAGCAGCCTCCCGATGGGCAGCGGCCTAGACAACGAGCAGTACTTC.

CDR3 bases: TGTGCCAGCTCACCACGAAAACTAGCGGGAGCTGGCAATGAGCAGTTCTTC. Amino acids: CASSPRKLAGAGNEQFF. The chain recombines TRBV18 with TRBJ2-1; 11 bases are a match to TRBD2. Trimming at V came to 1 base and at J to 6 bases, leaving 8 bases not matched to a gene. Germline CDR1 and CDR2: KGHSH and LQKENI. The CDR3 spans 17 residues. The full variable domain, completed using reference TRBV18 and TRBJ2-1, is NAGVMQNPRHLVRRRGQEARLRCSPMKGHSHVYWYRQLPEEGLKFMVYLQKENIIDESGMPKERFSAEFPKEGPSILRIQQVVRGDSAAYFCASSPRKLAGAGNEQFFGPGTRLTVL.

This clone was seen many times. This chain connects TRBV6-1 to TRBJ2-4; D is undetermined. Per germline, CDR1 MNHNS and CDR2 SASEGT. The CDR3 spans 14 residues. Trimming left V 6 bases short and J 7 bases short, with 16 bases between. For the CDR3, the DNA is TGTGCCAGCAGCCAAGGTGACGGGTTCAACATTCAGTACTTC. Translating gives CASSQGDGFNIQYF.

This clone has a handful of counts. The V and J genes are TRBV5-1 and TRBJ2-3; 7 positions agree with TRBD2. This CDR3 has 17 amino acids. The trim removed 0 bases at V and 1 base at J, leaving 8 bases unmatched. Germline V gene data show CDR1 as SGHRS and CDR2 as YFSETQ. The CDR3 DNA is TGCGCCAGCAGCTTGGCCGTCGGCGGGGGTGGCACAGATACGCAGTATTTT. Translation gives CASSLAVGGGGTDTQYF.

The chain carries TRBV19 and TRBJ2-7; 10 positions agree with TRBD2. V trimming: 5 bases; J trimming: 2 bases; junction bases outside the gene matches: 3. Germline-derived CDR1 and CDR2 are LNHDA and SQIVND (reference sequence). The CDR3 is 14 amino acids. This CDR3 reads CASSDSGGTYEQYF. The CDR3 coding sequence is TGTGCCAGTAGTGATAGCGGGGGGACCTACGAGCAGTACTTC.

This clone turned up a few times. This rearrangement joins TRBV7-2 to TRBJ2-2, with 9 bases aligning to TRBD2. V shed 5 bases and J 3 bases; nucleotides not matched to a gene: 7. The germline V gene encodes CDR1 SGHTA and CDR2 FQGNSA. This CDR3 is 16 amino acids long. The CDR3, as DNA: TGTGCCAGCAGCCAAGGGACTAGCAGACACACCGGGGAGCTGTTTTTT. This sequence encodes CASSQGTSRHTGELFF.